This is a list of T cell receptor beta chains from one sample in a study of lymphopenia after photon versus proton radiotherapy. Some clones are missing from TCRdb's copy, which holds only in-frame ones; the method was immunoSEQ multiplex PCR. The profile shows over 3,000 clones, about three quarters of them singletons. The material sequenced was peripheral blood, taken from a patient treated with proton-based radiotherapy. The receptors shown here come from a man of 80 years or more with esophageal cancer. Each CDR3 is given with its conserved first and last residue. D genes are given only for firm matches. Some rows mark clone size as missing; the rest say once, few, many or name a class of expanded clone.

>12|TRBV6-1|.|TRBJ2-5|.
CASSPDRMTQYF
TGTGCCAGCAGTCCTGACAGGATGACCCAGTACTTC
>16|TRBV5-4|TRBD2|TRBJ2-1|.
CASSSSGLAVSNEQFF
TGTGCCAGCAGCTCATCGGGACTAGCGGTTTCGAATGAGCAGTTCTTC
>15|TRBV19|TRBD2|TRBJ2-7|.
CASSHGTSGSHEQYF
TGTGCCAGTTCCCACGGGACTAGCGGGAGCCACGAGCAGTACTTC
>15|TRBV9|TRBD2|TRBJ2-1|.
CASSPREGSYNEQFF
TGTGCCAGCAGTCCCCGGGAGGGCTCCTACAATGAGCAGTTCTTC
>15|TRBV4-3|TRBD1|TRBJ1-2|.
CASRDGTGGNYGYTF
TGCGCCAGCAGGGACGGGACAGGGGGTAACTATGGCTACACCTTC
>11|TRBV7-9|.|TRBJ2-1|.
CASSLATEQFF
TGTGCCAGCAGCTTAGCTACTGAGCAGTTCTTC
>16|TRBV2|TRBD2|TRBJ2-1|.
CASRVAGTSYYNEQFF
TGTGCCAGCAGGGTTGCCGGGACTAGCTACTACAATGAGCAGTTCTTC
>15|TRBV11-3|.|TRBJ1-3|.
CASSSLGLGGNTIYF
TGTGCCAGCAGCTCCCTGGGTCTGGGAGGAAACACCATATATTTT
>16|TRBV11-3|TRBD1|TRBJ2-7|few
CASSQVLGTGSGEQYF
TGTGCCAGCAGCCAAGTGCTAGGGACAGGGTCGGGTGAGCAGTACTTC
>13|TRBV5-1|TRBD1|TRBJ2-1|.
CASTWDRGNEQFF
TGCGCCAGCACTTGGGACAGGGGTAATGAGCAGTTCTTC
>14|TRBV9|.|TRBJ1-1|.
CASSVGIQSTEAFF
TGTGCCAGCAGCGTAGGTATACAATCCACTGAAGCTTTCTTT
>14|TRBV5-1|.|TRBJ2-7|.
CASRIQTDSYEQYF
TGCGCCAGCAGGATCCAGACGGACTCCTACGAGCAGTACTTC
>12|TRBV5-6|.|TRBJ2-3|.
CASSLVGDTQYF
TGTGCCAGCAGCTTGGTGGGAGATACGCAGTATTTT
>15|TRBV11-3|.|TRBJ2-1|few
CASSSRDKPYNEQFF
TGTGCCAGCAGCAGCCGGGACAAACCCTACAATGAGCAGTTCTTC
>13|TRBV29-1|TRBD1|TRBJ2-2|.
CSVDRQGTGELFF
TGCAGCGTTGACCGACAGGGGACCGGGGAGCTGTTTTTT
>13|TRBV10-3|.|TRBJ1-5|.
CAISSRVDQPQHF
TGTGCCATCAGTTCCAGGGTAGATCAGCCCCAGCATTTT
>15|TRBV12-5|.|TRBJ2-1|.
CASGLDLVNYNEQFF
TGTGCTAGTGGTTTGGACCTCGTTAACTACAATGAGCAGTTCTTC
>14|TRBV5-6|.|TRBJ1-5|.
CASSTGRGNQPQHF
TGTGCCAGCAGCACCGGACGGGGTAATCAGCCCCAGCATTTT
>14|TRBV6-6|.|TRBJ1-2|.
CASCNRAIPYGYTF
TGTGCCAGCTGTAACCGAGCTATCCCCTATGGCTACACCTTC
>14|TRBV7-2|.|TRBJ1-4|.
CASSLGGFNEKLFF
TGTGCCAGCAGCTTAGGGGGGTTTAATGAAAAACTGTTTTTT
>18|TRBV13|TRBD2|TRBJ2-3|.
CASSLVASGGAGTDTQYF
TGTGCCAGCAGCTTAGTTGCTAGCGGGGGGGCCGGCACAGATACGCAGTATTTT
>14|TRBV6-5|.|TRBJ1-6|.
CASGAGTQNSPLHF
TGTGCCAGCGGGGCGGGAACTCAAAATTCACCCCTCCACTTT
>15|TRBV7-2|.|TRBJ2-3|.
CASNQRRGSTDTQYF
TGTGCCAGCAACCAACGCCGGGGGAGCACAGATACGCAGTATTTT
>14|TRBV6-6|.|TRBJ1-2|.
CASTAIRAPRGYTF
TGTGCCAGCACCGCGATCCGGGCCCCGCGGGGCTACACCTTC
>14|TRBV5-8|.|TRBJ2-2|.
CASSLGQSSGELFF
TGTGCCAGCAGCTTGGGACAAAGTAGCGGGGAGCTGTTTTTT
>15|TRBV10-2|TRBD1|TRBJ1-1|.
CASSDLGQGKLEAFF
TGCGCCAGCAGTGATTTAGGACAGGGCAAGTTGGAAGCTTTCTTT
>15|TRBV5-6|TRBD2|TRBJ2-7|.
CASSTPSGKTYEQYF
TGTGCCAGCAGCACCCCTAGCGGGAAGACCTACGAGCAGTACTTC
>15|TRBV10-1|.|TRBJ2-2|few
CASSEGGANTGELFF
TGCGCCAGCAGTGAGGGTGGGGCGAACACCGGGGAGCTGTTTTTT
>15|TRBV5-1|.|TRBJ1-5|.
CASSSDGYSNQPQHF
TGCGCCAGCAGCTCGGACGGATATAGCAATCAGCCCCAGCATTTT
>13|TRBV6-6|TRBD1|TRBJ2-7|few
CATGTGDSYEQYF
TGTGCCACCGGAACAGGGGACTCCTACGAGCAGTACTTC
>16|TRBV4-1|TRBD2|TRBJ2-1|hyperexpanded
CASSQEGLAGVDEQFF
TGCGCCAGCAGCCAAGAGGGGCTAGCGGGAGTCGATGAGCAGTTCTTC